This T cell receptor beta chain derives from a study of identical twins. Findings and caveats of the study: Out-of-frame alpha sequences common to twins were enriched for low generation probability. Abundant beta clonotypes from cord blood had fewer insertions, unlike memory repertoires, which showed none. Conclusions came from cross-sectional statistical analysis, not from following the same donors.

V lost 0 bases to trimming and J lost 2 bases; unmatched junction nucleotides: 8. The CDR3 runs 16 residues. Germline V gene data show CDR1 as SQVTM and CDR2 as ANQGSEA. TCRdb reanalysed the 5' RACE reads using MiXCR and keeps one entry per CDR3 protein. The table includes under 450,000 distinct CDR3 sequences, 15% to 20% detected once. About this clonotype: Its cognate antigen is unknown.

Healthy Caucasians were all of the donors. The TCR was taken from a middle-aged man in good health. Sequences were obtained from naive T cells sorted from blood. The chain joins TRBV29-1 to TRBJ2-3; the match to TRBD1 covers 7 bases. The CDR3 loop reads CSVEDLARGITDTQYF. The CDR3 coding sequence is TGCAGCGTTGAAGACCTGGCCAGGGGGATCACAGATACGCAGTATTTT.